A single sample gave rise to the 32 T cell receptor beta chains below, sequenced in a study of shared clonotypes between healthy human individuals. Terminally differentiated effector memory CD45RA+ cells were excluded from the naive CD8 cells, which were CD45RO-negative and positively selected for CCR7. The data were produced by immunoSEQ multiplex PCR, yet TCRdb's version contains in-frame clones alone and is incomplete. The repertoire consists of more than 2 million clones, with 85% to 95% occurring once and the leading ten covering around 1.1%. The sequencing input was naive CD8+ T cells sorted from blood. These receptors were obtained from a young man in good health.

This clone was seen once. J is TRBJ1-1 and V is TRBV6-1; 7 bases agree with TRBD1. Germline values: CDR1 MNHNS, CDR2 SASEGT. The CDR3 sequence is 12 residues long. Trimming took 2 bases from V and 12 from J; bases not matched to a gene: 6. CDR3 sequence reads: CASSEQGEGTFF. The CDR3 DNA follows: TGTGCCAGCAGTGAACAGGGGGAAGGAACTTTCTTT.

The rearrangement links TRBV4-1 to TRBJ2-7, with D perhaps matching TRBD2 (6 bases). With 3 bases removed from V and 6 bases from J, the gap between germline ends came to 9 bases. Germline V gene data show CDR1 as MGHRA and CDR2 as YSYEKL. CDR3 length equals 12 residues. The CDR3 spells CASSHIGGEQYF. The CDR3 DNA sequence: TGCGCCAGCAGCCATATCGGGGGCGAGCAGTACTTC.

The chain links TRBV7-9 to TRBJ2-1; D is unclear. Germline lookup yields CDR1 SEHNR and CDR2 FQNEAQ (reference sequence). This CDR3 spans 15 amino acids. Deletions cut 0 bases from V and 3 bases from J, with 9 bases between. CDR3 DNA: TGTGCCAGCAGCTTAGCGCAGACTTACTACAATGAGCAGTTCTTC. It yields the protein CASSLAQTYYNEQFF.

The chain combines TRBV5-4 with TRBJ2-5; 9 bases map to TRBD2. J lost 2 bases, V lost 7 bases, and 15 bases had no gene match. There are 17 residues in the CDR3. Germline V gene sequence: CDR1 SGHNT, CDR2 YYREEE (reference sequence). The CDR3 here is CASRLASGADYQETQYF. DNA of the CDR3: TGTGCCAGCCGCCTGGCTAGCGGGGCTGACTATCAAGAGACCCAGTACTTC.

This sequence joins TRBV28 and TRBJ1-2, with 11 bases matching TRBD1. Germline V gene sequence: CDR1 MDHEN, CDR2 SYDVKM. V gave up 5 bases and J gave up 4 bases; unmatched junction bases: 6. CDR3 length equals 15 residues. The CDR3 protein is CASSGPGTGGYGYTF. The CDR3 DNA follows: TGTGCCAGCAGTGGCCCCGGGACAGGGGGCTATGGCTACACCTTC.

The chain employs TRBV27 and TRBJ2-1; D might be TRBD1 (5 bases). The CDR3 covers 14 residues. Germline assignment: CDR1 MNHEY and CDR2 SMNVEV (reference sequence). Trimming took 7 bases from V and 7 from J, leaving 17 bases between them. CDR3 DNA: TGTGCCAGCACTCTCCAGGGAAGCATGAATGAGCAGTTCTTC. It encodes CASTLQGSMNEQFF.

V is TRBV7-9 and J is TRBJ2-2; 9 bases align to TRBD1. V lost 2 bases to trimming and J lost 9 bases; unmatched junction nucleotides: 4. The length of the CDR3 is 14 residues. Germline CDR1 SEHNR, CDR2 FQNEAQ (reference sequence). The CDR3 loop reads CASSLRTGARELFF. The CDR3 bases are TGTGCCAGCAGCTTAAGGACAGGGGCCCGGGAGCTGTTTTTT.

The chain is built from TRBV29-1 and TRBJ2-1; a possible D gene is TRBD2 (5 bases). The CDR3 sequence is 15 residues long. Germline V gene sequence: CDR1 SQVTM, CDR2 ANQGSEA. Trimming took 7 bases from V and 2 from J, leaving 18 bases between them. The CDR3 protein is CSGSGLENTYNEQFF. CDR3 bases: TGCAGCGGGTCGGGGTTAGAGAACACCTACAATGAGCAGTTCTTC.

This sequence joins TRBV4-3 and TRBJ2-1, with TRBD2 matching 13 bases. This CDR3 is built from 16 residues. The J segment lost 10 bases and the V segment lost 0 bases, leaving 6 bases of the junction unmatched. Germline loops: CDR1 LGHNA, CDR2 YSLEER. CDR3 region: CASSQDPGLAGWEQFF. Written as DNA, the CDR3 is TGCGCCAGCAGCCAAGACCCGGGACTAGCGGGATGGGAGCAGTTCTTC.

The chain is built from TRBV4-1 and TRBJ1-2, with D possibly matching TRBD1 (6 bases). Trimming took 5 bases from V and 4 from J, leaving 17 bases between them. CDR3 length equals 15 residues. CDR1 is MGHRA, CDR2 YSYEKL, per germline. CDR3 in DNA: TGCGCCAGCAGCGGCCTAGTAGGGGGTATCTATGGCTACACCTTC. Its translation: CASSGLVGGIYGYTF.

V and J are TRBV19 and TRBJ2-3; D is possibly TRBD2 (5 bases). There are 13 residues in the CDR3. Trimming stripped 9 bases from V and 6 bases from J, with 16 bases between. The germline gives CDR1 LNHDA, CDR2 SQIVND (reference sequence). The CDR3 reads CASKSMEVDTQYF. In DNA, the CDR3 is TGTGCCAGCAAATCAATGGAGGTCGATACGCAGTATTTT.

Note on this clone: This sample includes further DNA sequences coding for the same CDR3. The chain employs TRBV9 and TRBJ2-2, with D possibly matching TRBD2 (7 bases). The V end was cut by 3 bases, the J end by 6 bases, with 12 bases between. Germline CDR1 reads SGDLS; CDR2 reads YYNGEE. The CDR3 has 14 residues. The CDR3: CASSGRGAPGELFF. CDR3 sequence (DNA): TGTGCCAGCAGCGGCCGGGGGGCCCCCGGGGAGCTGTTTTTT.

The chain uses TRBV5-6 and TRBJ2-1, with TRBD2 as a possible D gene (5 bases). The germline V gene encodes CDR1 SGHDT and CDR2 YYEEEE. This CDR3 is built from 11 residues. Trimming pared 3 bases from V and 8 bases from J, leaving 6 bases between. CDR3 residues: CASSYSDEQFF. DNA of the CDR3: TGTGCCAGCAGCTATAGCGATGAGCAGTTCTTC.

The rearrangement joins TRBV4-1 to TRBJ2-3; no firm D call. CDR1 and CDR2 (germline): MGHRA, YSYEKL. The ends were cut back, 2 bases at V and 2 bases at J, with 14 bases in the middle. The CDR3 covers 16 residues. The CDR3 bases are TGCGCCAGCAGCCAACAGTTAACTACTACCACAGATACGCAGTATTTT. It codes for CASSQQLTTTTDTQYF.

V usage is TRBV6-5 and J usage is TRBJ1-2; D possibly corresponds to TRBD1 (6 bases). Trimming cost V 4 bases and J 4 bases, with 10 bases left between them. This CDR3 contains 13 residues. Germline CDR1 MNHEY, CDR2 SVGAGI. CDR3 amino acids: CASSFGQLYGYTF. The CDR3 region has the DNA TGTGCCAGCAGTTTTGGACAGCTCTATGGCTACACCTTC.

This clone came up once. The gene calls are TRBV5-6 and TRBJ1-5, with D unresolved. Trimming left V 0 bases short and J 9 bases short, with 10 bases between. The CDR3 has 13 residues. Germline values: CDR1 SGHDT, CDR2 YYEEEE. Here the CDR3 DNA reads TGTGCCAGCAGCTTGGGCGGTCTGTCGCCCCAGCATTTT. Protein product: CASSLGGLSPQHF.

The chain has TRBV7-2 and TRBJ2-7, with 8 bases identical to TRBD2. CDR3 length: 15 amino acids. Germline loops: CDR1 SGHTA, CDR2 FQGNSA. V trimming: 3 bases; J trimming: 2 bases; junction bases outside the gene matches: 6. For the CDR3, the DNA is TGTGCCAGCAGCTTTGAAGCGGGGGAGACCTACGAGCAGTACTTC. This encodes CASSFEAGETYEQYF.

V is TRBV18 and J is TRBJ2-5; possible D gene TRBD2, 7 bases. Between the trimmed V and J ends, which lost 0 bases and 1 base, there was a span of 12 bases. The CDR3 has 16 amino acids. CDR1 is KGHSH, CDR2 LQKENI, per germline. The CDR3 DNA reads TGTGCCAGCTCACCACCGGCGGGGGACATCCAAGAGACCCAGTACTTC. Protein: CASSPPAGDIQETQYF.

The chain employs TRBV30 and TRBJ2-6; no definite D call. Trimming shortened V by 1 base and J by 1 base, and 11 bases separated the two germline ends. The CDR3 contains 16 residues. Germline-derived CDR1 and CDR2 are GTSNPN and SVGIG (reference sequence). Here the CDR3 reads CAWSGVKWSGANVLTF. The CDR3 DNA reads as TGTGCCTGGAGTGGGGTAAAATGGTCTGGGGCCAACGTCCTGACTTTC.

The chain links TRBV5-1 to TRBJ1-1, with D possibly matching TRBD1 (6 bases). The CDR3 runs 14 residues. Germline values: CDR1 SGHRS, CDR2 YFSETQ. Trimming removed 7 bases from V and 5 bases from J, with 18 bases in between. The CDR3 here is CASSVRGTVTEAFF. CDR3 nucleotides: TGCGCCAGCTCGGTCAGGGGTACTGTTACTGAAGCTTTCTTT. The complete variable domain, with remaining parts taken from reference TRBV5-1 and TRBJ1-1, reads KAGVTQTPRYLIKTRGQQVTLSCSPISGHRSVSWYQQTPGQGLQFLFEYFSETQRNKGNFPGRFSGRQFSNSRSEMNVSTLELGDSALYLCASSVRGTVTEAFFGQGTRLTVV.

The chain recombines TRBV11-2 with TRBJ2-5; TRBD2 is a possible D gene (6 bases). The V gene lost 0 bases and the J gene lost 1 base, with 18 bases spanning the gap. CDR3 length: 18 amino acids. In germline, CDR1 is SGHAT, CDR2 FQNNGV. CDR3 sequence: CASSLDMWGVVGQETQYF. The CDR3 region has the DNA TGTGCCAGCAGCTTAGATATGTGGGGGGTGGTGGGCCAAGAGACCCAGTACTTC.

The V and J genes are TRBV6-5 and TRBJ1-2, with D perhaps matching TRBD1 (5 bases). The germline CDR1 and CDR2 sequences are MNHEY and SVGAGI. Trimming cost V 2 bases and J 2 bases, with 12 bases left between them. CDR3 length equals 15 residues. CDR3 residues: CASSYGETANYGYTF. In nucleotides, the CDR3 is TGTGCCAGCAGTTACGGGGAGACAGCAAACTATGGCTACACCTTC.

The chain couples TRBV4-1 to TRBJ2-7; D gene ambiguous. Germline CDR1 MGHRA, CDR2 YSYEKL. The CDR3 has 16 amino acids. V lost 0 bases and J 1 base, leaving 13 bases between the germline ends. The CDR3 here is CASSQEQSPTSYEQYF. The DNA of the CDR3 is TGCGCCAGCAGCCAAGAACAGAGTCCAACTTCCTACGAGCAGTACTTC.

On this clone itself: This sample also contains other DNA sequences that code for the same CDR3. The rearrangement links TRBV13 to TRBJ1-2; D is unclear. CDR1 is PRHDT, CDR2 FYEKMQ, per germline (reference sequence). The CDR3 extends over 13 amino acids. Trimming took 4 bases from V and 2 from J, leaving 8 bases between them. The CDR3, as DNA: TGTGCCAGCAGCTCTACAGAAAACTATGGCTACACCTTC. Translation: CASSSTENYGYTF.

The chain recombines TRBV5-4 with TRBJ2-7; D may be TRBD1 (5 bases). The CDR3 is 15 residues long. From germline, CDR1 is SGHNT and CDR2 YYREEE (reference sequence). V shed 5 bases and J shed 7 bases, with 22 bases lying between them. The CDR3 DNA reads as TGTGCCAGCAGGGGGTCAGGGCTAGGGGCTGGTGAGCAGTACTTC. It specifies CASRGSGLGAGEQYF.

The chain has TRBV11-3 and TRBJ2-7, with 7 nucleotides matching TRBD2. Germline assignment: CDR1 SGHNT and CDR2 YENEEA. The J segment lost 3 bases and the V segment lost 1 base, leaving 6 bases of the junction unmatched. The CDR3 is made up of 15 amino acids. This chain's CDR3 is CASSLAPGRGYEQYF. CDR3 in DNA: TGTGCCAGCAGCTTAGCCCCAGGGAGGGGCTACGAGCAGTACTTC.

Written as DNA, the CDR3 is TGTGCCAGCAGCCCATGGACAGGGGGCGCCGAGCAGTACTTC. This translates into CASSPWTGGAEQYF. This chain uses TRBV9 with TRBJ2-7; 11 nucleotides align to TRBD1. This CDR3 has 14 residues. The germline gives CDR1 SGDLS, CDR2 YYNGEE. J lost 6 bases, V lost 4 bases, and 6 bases had no gene match.

The chain combines TRBV27 with TRBJ2-3, with D perhaps TRBD2 (6 bases). Trimming shortened V by 2 bases and J by 6 bases, and 15 bases separated the two germline ends. The CDR3 totals 15 residues. CDR1 MNHEY and CDR2 SMNVEV come from the germline V gene (reference sequence). CDR3 nucleotides: TGTGCCAGCAGTTTACGTGACGGGGGTAGGGATACGCAGTATTTT. Its translation is CASSLRDGGRDTQYF.

The rearrangement uses TRBV4-1 and TRBJ1-2; D is unresolved. Germline CDR1 is MGHRA and CDR2 is YSYEKL. The V and J ends lost 1 base and 1 base respectively, with 10 bases between them. The CDR3 is made up of 15 amino acids. In nucleotides, the CDR3 is TGCGCCAGCAGCCAAGCGCCCAGGAGTAACTATGGCTACACCTTC. It yields the protein CASSQAPRSNYGYTF.

In this sample, this clone turned up once. Additional DNA sequences in this sample encode the identical CDR3. V usage is TRBV11-2 and J usage is TRBJ2-7; a weak D match, TRBD2 (5 bases). V was pared by 4 bases and J by 2 bases, with 9 bases between. The germline CDR1 and CDR2 sequences are SGHAT and FQNNGV. The CDR3 extends over 13 amino acids. The CDR3 DNA reads as TGTGCCAGCAGCTCAGGACTGACCTACGAGCAGTACTTC. Translated, it gives CASSSGLTYEQYF. The full variable domain, in which reference TRBV11-2 and TRBJ2-7 provide the parts outside the CDR3, is EAGVAQSPRYKIIEKRQSVAFWCNPISGHATLYWYQQILGQGPKLLIQFQNNGVVDDSQLPKDRFSAERLKGVDSTLKIQPAKLEDSAVYLCASSSGLTYEQYFGPGTRLTVT.

V usage is TRBV13 and J usage is TRBJ2-7; TRBD1 agrees at 7 bases. V lost 5 bases and J lost 1; bases outside the gene matches: 8. Germline CDR1 PRHDT, CDR2 FYEKMQ (reference sequence). The CDR3 covers 15 residues. Written as DNA, the CDR3 is TGTGCCAGCAGCGCCCGGACAGGAAGATCCTACGAGCAGTACTTC. It is translated as CASSARTGRSYEQYF.

The chain couples TRBV9 to TRBJ2-5; D is ambiguous. This CDR3 is 14 amino acids long. Trimming left V 6 bases short and J 4 bases short, with 16 bases between. CDR1 is SGDLS, CDR2 YYNGEE, per germline. In nucleotides, the CDR3 is TGTGCCAGCAACCTCAATGGGGTCGGAGAGACCCAGTACTTC. Encoded protein: CASNLNGVGETQYF.